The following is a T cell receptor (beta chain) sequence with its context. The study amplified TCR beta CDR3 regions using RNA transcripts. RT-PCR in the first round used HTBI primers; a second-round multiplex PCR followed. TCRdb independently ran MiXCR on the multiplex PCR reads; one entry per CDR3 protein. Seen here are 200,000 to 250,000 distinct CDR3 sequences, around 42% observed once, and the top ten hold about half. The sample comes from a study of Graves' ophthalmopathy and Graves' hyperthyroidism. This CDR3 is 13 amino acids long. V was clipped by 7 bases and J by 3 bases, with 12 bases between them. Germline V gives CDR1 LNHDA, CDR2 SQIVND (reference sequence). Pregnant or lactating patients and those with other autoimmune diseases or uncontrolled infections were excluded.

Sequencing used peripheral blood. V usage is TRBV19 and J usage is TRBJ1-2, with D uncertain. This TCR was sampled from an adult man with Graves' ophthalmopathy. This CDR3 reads CASTHGPHYGYTF. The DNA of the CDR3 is TGTGCCAGTACCCATGGACCGCACTATGGCTACACCTTC.